The entry below gives a single TCR beta chain sequence along with its context. Some clones are missing from TCRdb's copy, which holds only in-frame ones; the method was immunoSEQ multiplex PCR. The sample has 250,000 or so clones; about 88% are singletons. The sample originates from a study of cytomegalovirus exposure and HLA in healthy donors. V was pared by 3 bases and J by 3 bases, with 12 bases between. The germline V gene encodes CDR1 LNHDA and CDR2 SQIVND (reference sequence). The CDR3 extends over 15 amino acids. The receptor was derived from a man younger than 30 in good health and CMV-seropositive. The rearrangement links TRBV19 to TRBJ2-1, with D hard to call. Sequenced input: PBMCs. The CDR3 here is CASSMSARDYNEQFF. CDR3 bases: TGTGCCAGTAGTATGTCAGCTAGAGACTACAATGAGCAGTTCTTC.